The clone carrying this T cell receptor (beta chain) showed up just once. These data originate in a study of blood T cell repertoires in COVID-19. Study-wide context: Sources were T cells, B-cell-depleted T cells, or PBMCs; the material itself was cDNA or gDNA.

Germline V gives CDR1 SGHDT, CDR2 YYEEEE. The CDR3 contains 14 residues. V was cut by 4 bases and J by 5 bases, with 13 bases left in between. Produced via immunoSEQ multiplex PCR; TCRdb's table is partial and in-frame only. The repertoire holds some 130,000 clones, around 73% seen once, with roughly 9.7% in the top ten. The chain joins TRBV5-6 to TRBJ1-5; no definite D call. The specimen sequenced was peripheral blood. The clonotype was recovered from a man aged 55 to 70 who had recovered from COVID-19. The CDR3 DNA sequence: TGTGCCAGCAGCCGCGGAGATGGGTATCAGCCCCAGCATTTT. It codes for CASSRGDGYQPQHF.